The T cell receptor (beta chain) under discussion was sequenced for a study of CD8 T cells in Susac syndrome. Looked up from germline, CDR1 is LNHDA and CDR2 is SQIVND (reference sequence). CDR3 length equals 18 residues. The RNA, roughly 0.5 to 1 ug, was put through reverse transcription using random hexamers. By means of immunoSEQ multiplex PCR, TCR beta CDR3 spanning 54 Vbeta and 13 Jbeta underwent amplification. TCRdb independently ran MiXCR on the immunoSEQ multiplex PCR reads; one entry per CDR3 protein. The sample consists of more than 75,000 distinct CDR3 sequences, 85% to 95% of them appearing once. In this sample, this clonotype turned up once. One end of the junction does not line up with germline, which may come from a read error. Sequencing of TCR beta was carried out in blood CD8+ and CD4+ T cells.

The chain combines TRBV19 with TRBJ1-5; 9 bases align to TRBD1. The clonotype was recovered from a human donor in good health. The specimen was CD8+ T cells from PBMCs. As DNA, the CDR3 is TGTGCCAGTAGGACAAGACAGGGGGAAGGCGGGAGAAATCTGCCCCAGCATTTT. It encodes CASRTRQGEGGRNLPQHF.